This TCR beta chain was retrieved from a study of Tregs in tolerant kidney transplant recipients. TCRdb's copy holds only in-frame clones and misses some; the assay was immunoSEQ multiplex PCR. The data contain 92,000 or so clones, around 94% of them seen just once; the ten biggest clones take up roughly 4.3%. CD4+CD25+CD127- Tregs, CD4+CD25- non-Tregs, CD4 and CD8 cells were sorted. Germline V lookup: CDR1 MNHEY, CDR2 SVGAGI. V shed 0 bases, J shed 2 bases, and the junction held 7 bases outside the gene matches. CDR3 size: 16 residues. The clonotype was recovered from a human donor in good health. The chain recombines TRBV6-5 with TRBJ2-7; 7 bases match TRBD1. The sequenced sample was CD8+ T cells from blood. The CDR3 spells CASSYSTGALTYEQYF. The DNA for the CDR3 is TGTGCCAGCAGTTACTCAACAGGGGCCCTGACCTACGAGCAGTACTTC.